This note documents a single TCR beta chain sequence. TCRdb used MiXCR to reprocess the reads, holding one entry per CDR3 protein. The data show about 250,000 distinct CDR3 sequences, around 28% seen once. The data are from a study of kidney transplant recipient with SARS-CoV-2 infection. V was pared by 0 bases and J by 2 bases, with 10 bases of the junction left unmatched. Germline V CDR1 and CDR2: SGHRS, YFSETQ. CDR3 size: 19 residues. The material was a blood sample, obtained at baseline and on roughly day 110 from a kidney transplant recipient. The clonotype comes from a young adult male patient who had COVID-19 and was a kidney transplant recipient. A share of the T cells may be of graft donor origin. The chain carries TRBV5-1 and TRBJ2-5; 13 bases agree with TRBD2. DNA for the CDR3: TGCGCCAGCAGCTTGGTGAGTGGACTAGCGGGAGTCACACAAGAGACCCAGTACTTC. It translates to CASSLVSGLAGVTQETQYF. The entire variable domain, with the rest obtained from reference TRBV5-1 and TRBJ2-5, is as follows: KAGVTQTPRYLIKTRGQQVTLSCSPISGHRSVSWYQQTPGQGLQFLFEYFSETQRNKGNFPGRFSGRQFSNSRSEMNVSTLELGDSALYLCASSLVSGLAGVTQETQYFGPGTRLLVL.